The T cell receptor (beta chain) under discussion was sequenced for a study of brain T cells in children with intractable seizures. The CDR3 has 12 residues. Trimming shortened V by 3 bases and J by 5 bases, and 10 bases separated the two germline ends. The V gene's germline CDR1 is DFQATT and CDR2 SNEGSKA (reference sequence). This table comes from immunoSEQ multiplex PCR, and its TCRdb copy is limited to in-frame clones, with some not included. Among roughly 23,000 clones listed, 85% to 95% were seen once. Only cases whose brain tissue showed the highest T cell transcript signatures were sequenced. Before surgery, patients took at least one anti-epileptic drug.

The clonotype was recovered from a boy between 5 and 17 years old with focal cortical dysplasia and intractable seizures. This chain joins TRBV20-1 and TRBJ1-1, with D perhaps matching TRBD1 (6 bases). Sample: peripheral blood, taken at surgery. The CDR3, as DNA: TGCAGTGCTAGTGGAGGGGGAACTGAAGCTTTCTTT. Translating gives CSASGGGTEAFF.